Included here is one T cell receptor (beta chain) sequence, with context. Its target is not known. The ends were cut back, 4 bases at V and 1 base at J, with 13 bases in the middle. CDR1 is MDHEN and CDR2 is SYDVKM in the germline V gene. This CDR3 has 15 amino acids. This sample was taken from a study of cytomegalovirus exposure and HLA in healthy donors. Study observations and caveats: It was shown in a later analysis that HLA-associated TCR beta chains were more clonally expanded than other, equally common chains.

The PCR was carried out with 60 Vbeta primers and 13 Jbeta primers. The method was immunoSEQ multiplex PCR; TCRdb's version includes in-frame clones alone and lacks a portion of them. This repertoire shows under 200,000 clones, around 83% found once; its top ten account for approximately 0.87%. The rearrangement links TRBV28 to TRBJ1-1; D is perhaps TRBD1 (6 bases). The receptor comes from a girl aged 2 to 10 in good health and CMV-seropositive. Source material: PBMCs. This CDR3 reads CASSSSWGRNTEAFF. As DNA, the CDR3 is TGTGCCAGCAGTTCCTCGTGGGGGCGGAACACTGAAGCTTTCTTT.